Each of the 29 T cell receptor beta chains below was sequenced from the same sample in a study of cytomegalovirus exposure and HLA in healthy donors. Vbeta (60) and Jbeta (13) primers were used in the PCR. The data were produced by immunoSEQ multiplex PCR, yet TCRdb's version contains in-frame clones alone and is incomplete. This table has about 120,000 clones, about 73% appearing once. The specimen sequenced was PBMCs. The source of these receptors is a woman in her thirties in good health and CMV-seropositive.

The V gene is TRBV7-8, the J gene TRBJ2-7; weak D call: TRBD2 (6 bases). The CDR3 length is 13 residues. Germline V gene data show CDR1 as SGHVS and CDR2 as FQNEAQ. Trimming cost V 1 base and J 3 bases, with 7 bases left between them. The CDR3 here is CASSLGEVYEQYF. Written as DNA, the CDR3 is TGTGCCAGCAGCTTAGGGGAGGTCTACGAGCAGTACTTC. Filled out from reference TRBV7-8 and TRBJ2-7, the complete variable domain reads GAGVSQSPRYKVAKRGQDVALRCDPISGHVSLFWYQQALGQGPEFLTYFQNEAQLDKSGLPSDRFFAERPEGSVSTLKIQRTQQEDSAVYLCASSLGEVYEQYFGPGTRLTVT.

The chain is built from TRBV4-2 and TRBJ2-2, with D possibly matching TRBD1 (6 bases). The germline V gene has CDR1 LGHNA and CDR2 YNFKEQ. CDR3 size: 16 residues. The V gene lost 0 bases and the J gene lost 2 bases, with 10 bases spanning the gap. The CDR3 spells CASSQDWGRNTGELFF. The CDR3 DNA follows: TGTGCCAGCAGCCAAGATTGGGGGCGCAACACCGGGGAGCTGTTTTTT.

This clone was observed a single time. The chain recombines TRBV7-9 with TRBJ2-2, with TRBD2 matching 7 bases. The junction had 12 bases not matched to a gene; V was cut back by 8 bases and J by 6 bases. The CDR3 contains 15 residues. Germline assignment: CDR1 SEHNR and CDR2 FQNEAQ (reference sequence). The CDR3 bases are TGTGCCAGCTGCCCCGGGGGGAGCCGCGCCGGGGAGCTGTTTTTT. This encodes CASCPGGSRAGELFF.

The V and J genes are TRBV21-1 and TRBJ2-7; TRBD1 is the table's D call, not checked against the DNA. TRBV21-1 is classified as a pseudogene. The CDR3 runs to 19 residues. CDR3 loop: CASSKVEGTNGVRSYEQYF. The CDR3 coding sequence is TGTGCCAGCAGCAAAGTGGAAGGGACAAATGGGGTACGCTCCTACGAGCAGTACTTC.

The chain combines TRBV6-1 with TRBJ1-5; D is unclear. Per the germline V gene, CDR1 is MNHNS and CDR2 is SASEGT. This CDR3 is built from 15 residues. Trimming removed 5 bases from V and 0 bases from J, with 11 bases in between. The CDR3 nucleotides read TGTGCCAGCAGTCTAGATCACAATAGCAATCAGCCCCAGCATTTT. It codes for CASSLDHNSNQPQHF.

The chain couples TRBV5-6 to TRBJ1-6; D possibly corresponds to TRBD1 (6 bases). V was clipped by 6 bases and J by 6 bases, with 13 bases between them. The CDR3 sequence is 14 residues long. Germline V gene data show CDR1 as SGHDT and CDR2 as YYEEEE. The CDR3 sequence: CASTPGTFNSPLHF. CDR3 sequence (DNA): TGTGCCAGCACGCCCGGGACATTTAATTCACCCCTCCACTTT.

CDR3 nucleotides: TGTGCCAGCAGCACAGCGGCGGGAACCTCTGGAAACACCATATATTTT. This translates into CASSTAAGTSGNTIYF. The genes are TRBV9 and TRBJ1-3; D is undetermined. This CDR3 has 16 residues. CDR1 is SGDLS and CDR2 is YYNGEE in the germline V gene. V was cut by 4 bases and J by 0 bases, with 14 bases left in between.

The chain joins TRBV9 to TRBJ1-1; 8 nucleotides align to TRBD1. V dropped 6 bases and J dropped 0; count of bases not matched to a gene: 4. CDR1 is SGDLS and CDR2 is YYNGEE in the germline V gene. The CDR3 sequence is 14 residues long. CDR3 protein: CASNPGGLNTEAFF. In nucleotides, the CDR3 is TGTGCCAGCAACCCAGGGGGCTTGAACACTGAAGCTTTCTTT.

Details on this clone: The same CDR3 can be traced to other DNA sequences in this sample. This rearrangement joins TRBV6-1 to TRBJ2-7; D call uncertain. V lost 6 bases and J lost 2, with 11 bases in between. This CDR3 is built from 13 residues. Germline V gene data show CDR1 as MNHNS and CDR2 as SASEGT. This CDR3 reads CASRRLAAYEQYF. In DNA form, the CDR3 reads TGTGCCAGCAGGAGACTGGCGGCCTACGAGCAGTACTTC.

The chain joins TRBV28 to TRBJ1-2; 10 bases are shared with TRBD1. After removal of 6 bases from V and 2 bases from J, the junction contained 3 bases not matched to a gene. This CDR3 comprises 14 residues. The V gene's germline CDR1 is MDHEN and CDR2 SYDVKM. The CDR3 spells CASRVDRGNYGYTF. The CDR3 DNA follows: TGTGCCAGCAGGGTGGACAGGGGGAACTATGGCTACACCTTC.

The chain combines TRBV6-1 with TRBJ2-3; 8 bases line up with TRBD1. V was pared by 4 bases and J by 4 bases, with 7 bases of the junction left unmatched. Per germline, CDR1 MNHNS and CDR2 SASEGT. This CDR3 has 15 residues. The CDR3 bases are TGTGCCAGCAGTGCCGGACAGGGAGGCGCAGATACGCAGTATTTT. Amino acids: CASSAGQGGADTQYF.

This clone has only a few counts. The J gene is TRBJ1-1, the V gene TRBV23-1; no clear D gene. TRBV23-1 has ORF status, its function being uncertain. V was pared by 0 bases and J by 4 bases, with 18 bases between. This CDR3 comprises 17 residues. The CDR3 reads CASSQSGRERPSTEAFF. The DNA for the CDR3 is TGCGCCAGCAGTCAATCGGGGAGGGAGAGGCCCAGCACTGAAGCTTTCTTT.

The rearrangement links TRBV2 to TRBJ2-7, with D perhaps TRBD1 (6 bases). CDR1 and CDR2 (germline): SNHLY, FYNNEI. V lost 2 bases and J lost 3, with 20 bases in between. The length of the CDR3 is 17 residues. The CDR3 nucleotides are TGTGCCAGCAGTGAATCATTTCAGAACAGGGTATACTACGAGCAGTACTTC. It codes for CASSESFQNRVYYEQYF.

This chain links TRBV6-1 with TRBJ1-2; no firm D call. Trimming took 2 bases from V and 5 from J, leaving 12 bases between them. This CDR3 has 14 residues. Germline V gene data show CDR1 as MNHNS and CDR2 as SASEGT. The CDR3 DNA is TGTGCCAGCAGTGAATGGAGGTCCTTTTATGGCTACACCTTC. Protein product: CASSEWRSFYGYTF.

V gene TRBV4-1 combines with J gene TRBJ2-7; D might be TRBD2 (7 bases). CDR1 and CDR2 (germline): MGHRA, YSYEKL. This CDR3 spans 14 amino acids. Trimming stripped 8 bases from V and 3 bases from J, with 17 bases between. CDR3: CASGPEGGLYEQYF. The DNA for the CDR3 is TGCGCCAGCGGCCCGGAGGGGGGGCTCTACGAGCAGTACTTC.

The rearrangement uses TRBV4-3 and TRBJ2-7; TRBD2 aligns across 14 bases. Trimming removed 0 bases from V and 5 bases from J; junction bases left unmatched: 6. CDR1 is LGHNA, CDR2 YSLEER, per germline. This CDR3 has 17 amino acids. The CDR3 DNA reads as TGCGCCAGCAGCCAAGATCAGACTAGCGGGGGGGCCCACGAGCAGTACTTC. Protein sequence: CASSQDQTSGGAHEQYF.

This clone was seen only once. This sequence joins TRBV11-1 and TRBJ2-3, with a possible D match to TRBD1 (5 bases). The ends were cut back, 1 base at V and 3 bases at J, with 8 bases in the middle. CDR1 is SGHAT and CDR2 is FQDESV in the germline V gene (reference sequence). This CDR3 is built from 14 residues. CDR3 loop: CASSLGQLTDTQYF. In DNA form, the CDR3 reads TGTGCCAGCAGCTTAGGACAGTTGACAGATACGCAGTATTTT.

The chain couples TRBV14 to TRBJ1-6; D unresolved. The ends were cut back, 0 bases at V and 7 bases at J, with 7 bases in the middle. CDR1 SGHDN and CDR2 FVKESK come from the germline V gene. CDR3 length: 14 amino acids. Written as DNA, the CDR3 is TGTGCCAGCAGCCAAGATCGGCGGAATTCACCCCTCCACTTT. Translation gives CASSQDRRNSPLHF. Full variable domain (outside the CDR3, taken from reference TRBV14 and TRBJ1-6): EAGVTQFPSHSVIEKGQTVTLRCDPISGHDNLYWYRRVMGKEIKFLLHFVKESKQDESGMPNNRFLAERTGGTYSTLKVQPAELEDSGVYFCASSQDRRNSPLHFGNGTRLTVT.

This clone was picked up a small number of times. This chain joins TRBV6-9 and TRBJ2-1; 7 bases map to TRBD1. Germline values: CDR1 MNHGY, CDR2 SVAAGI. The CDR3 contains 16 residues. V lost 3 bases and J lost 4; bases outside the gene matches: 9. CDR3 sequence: CASSYSGQELYNEQFF. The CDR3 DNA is TGTGCCAGCAGTTACTCCGGACAGGAGCTGTACAATGAGCAGTTCTTC.

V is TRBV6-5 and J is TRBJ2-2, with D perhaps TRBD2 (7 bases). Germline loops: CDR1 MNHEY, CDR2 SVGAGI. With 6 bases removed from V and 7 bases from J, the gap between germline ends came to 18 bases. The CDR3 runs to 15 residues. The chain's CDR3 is CASSEPGGRFGELFF. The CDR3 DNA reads TGTGCCAGCAGCGAACCGGGGGGCCGTTTCGGGGAGCTGTTTTTT.

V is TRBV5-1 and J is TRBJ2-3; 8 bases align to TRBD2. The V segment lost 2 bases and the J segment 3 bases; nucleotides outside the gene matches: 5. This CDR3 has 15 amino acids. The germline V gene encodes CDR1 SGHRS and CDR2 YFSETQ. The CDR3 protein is CASSFGGGSTDTQYF. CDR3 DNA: TGCGCCAGCAGCTTCGGCGGGGGGTCAACAGATACGCAGTATTTT.

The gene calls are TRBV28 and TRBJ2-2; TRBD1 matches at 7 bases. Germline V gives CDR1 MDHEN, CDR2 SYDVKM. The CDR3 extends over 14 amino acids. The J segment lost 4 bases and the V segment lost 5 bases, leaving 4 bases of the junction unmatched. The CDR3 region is CASSGYRGTGELFF. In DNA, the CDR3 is TGTGCCAGCAGTGGCTACAGGGGCACCGGGGAGCTGTTTTTT.

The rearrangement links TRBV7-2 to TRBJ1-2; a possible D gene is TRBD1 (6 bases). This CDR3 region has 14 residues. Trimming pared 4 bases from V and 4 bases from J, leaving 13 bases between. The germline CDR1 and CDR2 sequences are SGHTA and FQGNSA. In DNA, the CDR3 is TGTGCCAGCAGCTCGGCACAGGGTGGCTATGGCTACACCTTC. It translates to CASSSAQGGYGYTF.

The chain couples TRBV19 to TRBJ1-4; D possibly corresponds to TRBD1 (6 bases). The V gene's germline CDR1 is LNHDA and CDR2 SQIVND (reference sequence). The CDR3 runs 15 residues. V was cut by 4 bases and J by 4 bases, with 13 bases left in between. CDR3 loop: CASSTQTGRNEKLFF. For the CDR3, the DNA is TGTGCCAGTAGTACCCAGACAGGCCGTAATGAAAAACTGTTTTTT. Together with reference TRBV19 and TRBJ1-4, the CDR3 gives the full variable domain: DGGITQSPKYLFRKEGQNVTLSCEQNLNHDAMYWYRQDPGQGLRLIYYSQIVNDFQKGDIAEGYSVSREKKESFPLTVTSAQKNPTAFYLCASSTQTGRNEKLFFGSGTQLSVL.

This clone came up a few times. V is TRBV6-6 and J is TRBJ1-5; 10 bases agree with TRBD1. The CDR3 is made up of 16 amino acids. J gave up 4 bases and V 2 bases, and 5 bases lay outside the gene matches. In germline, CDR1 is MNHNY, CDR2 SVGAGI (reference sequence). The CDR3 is CASSYPGQGLNQPQHF. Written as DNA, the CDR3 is TGTGCCAGCAGTTACCCGGGACAGGGGTTAAATCAGCCCCAGCATTTT.

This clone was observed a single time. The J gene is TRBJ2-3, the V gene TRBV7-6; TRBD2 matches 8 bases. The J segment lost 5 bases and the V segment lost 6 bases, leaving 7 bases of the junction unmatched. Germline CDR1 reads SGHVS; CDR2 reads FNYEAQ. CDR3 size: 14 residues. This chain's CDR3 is CASSPGGLIDTQYF. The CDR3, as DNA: TGTGCCAGCAGTCCGGGGGGGCTCATAGATACGCAGTATTTT.

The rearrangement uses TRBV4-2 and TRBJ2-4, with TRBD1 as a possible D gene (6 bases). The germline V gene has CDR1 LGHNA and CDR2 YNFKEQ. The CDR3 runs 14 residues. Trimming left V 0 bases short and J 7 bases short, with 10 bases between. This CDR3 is CASSQDAQGNIQYF. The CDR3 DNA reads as TGTGCCAGCAGCCAAGATGCGCAGGGGAACATTCAGTACTTC.

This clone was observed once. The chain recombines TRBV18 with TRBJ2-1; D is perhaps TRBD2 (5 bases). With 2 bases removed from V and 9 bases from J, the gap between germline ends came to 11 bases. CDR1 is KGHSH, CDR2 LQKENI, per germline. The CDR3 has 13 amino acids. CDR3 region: CASSPGRVTEQFF. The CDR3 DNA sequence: TGTGCCAGCTCACCAGGGCGGGTTACTGAGCAGTTCTTC.

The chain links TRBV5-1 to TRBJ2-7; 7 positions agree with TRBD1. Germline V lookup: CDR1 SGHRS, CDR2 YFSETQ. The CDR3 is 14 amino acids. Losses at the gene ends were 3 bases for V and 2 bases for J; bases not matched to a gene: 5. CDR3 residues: CASSSGTVAYEQYF. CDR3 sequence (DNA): TGCGCCAGCAGCTCCGGGACAGTGGCCTACGAGCAGTACTTC.